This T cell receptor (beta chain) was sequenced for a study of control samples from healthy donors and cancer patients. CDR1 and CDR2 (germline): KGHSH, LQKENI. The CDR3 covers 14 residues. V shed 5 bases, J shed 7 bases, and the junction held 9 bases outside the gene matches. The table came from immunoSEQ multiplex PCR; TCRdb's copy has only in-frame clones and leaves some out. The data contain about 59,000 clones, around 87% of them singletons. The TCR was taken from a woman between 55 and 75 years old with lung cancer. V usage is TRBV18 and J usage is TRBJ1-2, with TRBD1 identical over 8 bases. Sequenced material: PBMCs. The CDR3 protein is CASSAGGRVSGYTF. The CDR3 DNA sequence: TGTGCCAGCTCAGCAGGGGGCAGGGTAAGTGGCTACACCTTC.